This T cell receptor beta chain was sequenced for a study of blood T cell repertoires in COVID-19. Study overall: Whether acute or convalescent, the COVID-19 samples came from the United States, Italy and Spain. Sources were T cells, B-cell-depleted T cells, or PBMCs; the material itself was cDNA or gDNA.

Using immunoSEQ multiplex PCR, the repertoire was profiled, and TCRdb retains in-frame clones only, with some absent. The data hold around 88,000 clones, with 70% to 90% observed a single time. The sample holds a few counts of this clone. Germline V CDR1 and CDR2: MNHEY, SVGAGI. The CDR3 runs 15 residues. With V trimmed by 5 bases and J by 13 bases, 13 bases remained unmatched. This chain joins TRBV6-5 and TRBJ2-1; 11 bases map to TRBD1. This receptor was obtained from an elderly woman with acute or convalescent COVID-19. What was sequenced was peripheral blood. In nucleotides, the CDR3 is TGTGCCAGCAGTACTGGACAGGGGGCAAACGGTGGTCAGTTCTTC. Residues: CASSTGQGANGGQFF.